This passage covers 4 T cell receptor beta chains from one sample sequenced in a study of vaccination and CD4 T cells after COVID-19. Their target antigens are unknown. Described treatment: approximately 10-day PBMC culture with coronavirus spike peptide pools or control peptides (ViraFEST assay). Sequencing of the DNA from cultured CD4+ T cells was carried out with the Oncomine TCR Beta short-read assay. Each CDR3 protein gets one entry after TCRdb re-called the PCR reads with MiXCR. The repertoire consists of some 18,000 distinct CDR3 sequences, with about half occurring once and the leading ten covering 9.5% to 13%. Specimen: CD4+ T cells from blood, cultured in vitro, collected before SARS-CoV-2 vaccination. All receptors derive from a human donor who had recovered from COVID-19.

V usage is TRBV20-1 and J usage is TRBJ2-5; D not resolved. V lost 0 bases and J lost 1, with 9 bases in between. From germline, CDR1 is DFQATT and CDR2 SNEGSKA (reference sequence). The CDR3 has 14 residues. CDR3 amino acids: CSARDGYIQETQYF. The CDR3 bases are TGCAGTGCTAGAGACGGCTACATCCAAGAGACCCAGTACTTC.

The J gene is TRBJ2-1, the V gene TRBV7-9; maybe TRBD2 (6 bases). The V gene lost 4 bases and the J gene lost 0 bases, with 7 bases spanning the gap. This CDR3 has 14 amino acids. CDR1 and CDR2 (germline): SEHNR, FQNEAQ (reference sequence). CDR3 bases: TGTGCCAGCAGCTACGGGAGCTCCTACAATGAGCAGTTCTTC. Translating it yields CASSYGSSYNEQFF.

This clonotype was observed once. The rearrangement joins TRBV10-3 to TRBJ2-7; possible D gene TRBD2, 5 bases. Per the germline V gene, CDR1 is ENHRY and CDR2 is SYGVKD. V lost 1 base and J lost 3, with 10 bases in between. The CDR3 has 14 amino acids. The CDR3 nucleotides are TGTGCCATCAGTGAGTACAGCGGATACTACGAGCAGTACTTC. Residues: CAISEYSGYYEQYF.

The chain carries TRBV20-1 and TRBJ2-3; D gene ambiguous. V shed 2 bases and J shed 2 bases, with 14 bases lying between them. This CDR3 contains 15 residues. Germline V gene data show CDR1 as DFQATT and CDR2 as SNEGSKA (reference sequence). The CDR3: CSARPDTLVTDTQYF. The CDR3 nucleotides read TGCAGTGCTAGACCCGATACCTTAGTCACAGATACGCAGTATTTT.